What follows are 11 T cell receptor beta chains derived from one specimen sequenced in a study of T cells expressing NK-cell markers. For each CDR3 protein, TCRdb gives one entry from its re-call of the 5' RACE reads, without DNA. The data include tens of thousands of distinct CDR3 sequences; the top ten clones carry 58%. Sequencing was carried out using blood T cells: a sorted CD56 or NKG2C T cell subset, CD4+ or CD8+ T cells, or bulk PBMC T cells (not recorded which). These receptors all come from a man aged 18-69 years in good health.

The V gene is TRBV2, the J gene TRBJ2-7; lacking DNA, the TRBD1 call made by TCRdb goes unchecked. Germline V gene lookup returns CDR1 SNHLY and CDR2 FYNNEI. The length of the CDR3 is 14 residues. The chain's CDR3 is CASFRPGHTYEQYF.

The chain carries TRBV18 and TRBJ2-5; the D call from TCRdb, TRBD1, cannot be confirmed without DNA. The CDR3 covers 14 residues. Looked up from germline, CDR1 is KGHSH and CDR2 is LQKENI. CDR3 sequence reads: CASSQGATQETQYF.

The V and J genes are TRBV7-3 and TRBJ1-1; the D gene TCRdb calls, TRBD1, cannot be checked with no DNA. The CDR3 loop spans 13 amino acids. The germline V gene has CDR1 SGHTA and CDR2 FQGTGA. CDR3 amino acids: CASSWGANTEAFF. Full variable domain (missing parts from reference TRBV7-3 and TRBJ1-1): GAGVSQTPSNKVTEKGKYVELRCDPISGHTALYWYRQSLGQGPEFLIYFQGTGAADDSGLPNDRFFAVRPEGSVSTLKIQRTERGDSAVYLCASSWGANTEAFFGQGTRLTVV.

The genes are TRBV6-2 or TRBV6-3 and TRBJ1-1; TCRdb gives TRBD1 as the D gene, but with no DNA this cannot be confirmed. Germline CDR1 and CDR2: MNHEY and SVGEGT. The CDR3 is 14 amino acids. This chain's CDR3 is CASTHLRGRTEAFF.

This CDR3 reads CASSFDPGANVLTF. The chain combines TRBV12-3 or TRBV12-4 with TRBJ2-6. The CDR3 sequence is 14 residues long.

This chain joins TRBV27 and TRBJ2-2; TCRdb's D gene call, TRBD1, goes unchecked for lack of DNA. Germline V gene data show CDR1 as MNHEY and CDR2 as SMNVEV (reference sequence). CDR3 length: 14 residues. The CDR3 spells CASSPRQGTGELFF.

This CDR3 is CASSLGVAGYTF. This chain joins TRBV7-2 and TRBJ1-2. Germline lookup yields CDR1 SGHTA and CDR2 FQGNSA. The CDR3 is 12 residues long.

This chain uses TRBV24-1 with TRBJ1-4; lacking DNA, the TRBD1 call made by TCRdb goes unchecked. Germline V CDR1 and CDR2: KGHDR, SFDVKD. The CDR3 contains 15 residues. CDR3 in amino acids: CATSDPGSTNEKLFF.

The CDR3 sequence is CSVVPQRAYEQYF. V is TRBV29-1 and J is TRBJ2-7; TCRdb gives TRBD1 as the D gene, but with no DNA this cannot be confirmed. Germline V gives CDR1 SQVTM, CDR2 ANQGSEA. The CDR3 has 13 residues.

The chain recombines TRBV7-9 with TRBJ2-2; checking the TCRdb D call of TRBD1 is not possible without DNA. Germline loops: CDR1 SEHNR, CDR2 FQNEAQ (reference sequence). The CDR3 is 14 amino acids. CDR3 protein: CASSPGGGAGELFF.

The chain links TRBV11-2 to TRBJ1-3; TCRdb indicates TRBD1, and absent DNA this call remains unverified. The CDR3 runs 14 residues. Germline V gene data show CDR1 as SGHAT and CDR2 as FQNNGV. Here the CDR3 reads CASSLGQGANTIYF.